Here is one T cell receptor beta chain with its context. As originally analysed: Reference gene primer amplification in the assay estimated nucleated cell counts. Some clones are missing from TCRdb's copy, which holds only in-frame ones; the method was immunoSEQ multiplex PCR. That table gives V, J and clone size, and the DNA gave D and trimming. The table records more than 75,000 clones, around nine tenths of them present only once. The data were obtained in a study of blood T cell repertoires in COVID-19. Study overall: Acute-phase and convalescent COVID-19 samples originated in the United States, Italy and Spain. From T cells, B-cell-depleted T cells, or PBMCs came the material, which was cDNA or gDNA.

CDR1 is MNHEY and CDR2 is SMNVEV in the germline V gene (reference sequence). This CDR3 comprises 18 residues. V lost 4 bases to trimming and J lost 3 bases; unmatched junction nucleotides: 11. The sequencing sample was made of peripheral blood. The gene calls are TRBV27 and TRBJ2-7; 14 positions agree with TRBD2. The clonotype comes from an elderly woman with acute or convalescent COVID-19. CDR3 DNA: TGTGCCAGCAGTTCTTATCCCCGGACTAGCGGGAGGATCTACGAGCAGTACTTC. Translated, it gives CASSSYPRTSGRIYEQYF.